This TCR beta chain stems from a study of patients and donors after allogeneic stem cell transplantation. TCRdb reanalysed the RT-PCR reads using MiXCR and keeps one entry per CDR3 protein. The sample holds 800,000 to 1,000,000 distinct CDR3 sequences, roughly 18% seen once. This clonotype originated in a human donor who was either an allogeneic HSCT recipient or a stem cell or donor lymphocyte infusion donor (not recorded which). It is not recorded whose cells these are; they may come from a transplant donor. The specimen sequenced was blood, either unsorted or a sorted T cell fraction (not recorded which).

CDR3 residues: CATTSRSGRNEQFF. The CDR3 DNA follows: TGTGCCACCACCAGTCGGTCTGGAAGGAATGAGCAGTTCTTC. The J gene is TRBJ2-1, the V gene TRBV15; D not resolved. With 7 bases removed from V and 7 bases from J, the gap between germline ends came to 17 bases. The CDR3 covers 14 residues. Looked up from germline, CDR1 is LNHNV and CDR2 is YYDKDF (reference sequence). The variable domain in full, with the rest retrieved from reference TRBV15 and TRBJ2-1, is DAMVIQNPRYQVTQFGKPVTLSCSQTLNHNVMYWYQQKSSQAPKLLFHYYDKDFNNEADTPDNFQSRRPNTSFCFLDIRSPGLGDTAMYLCATTSRSGRNEQFFGPGTRLTVL.